One sample yielded the 19 T cell receptor beta chains listed below, sequenced in a study of T cells after yellow fever vaccination. MiXCR, run by TCRdb on the 5' RACE reads, gives a single entry per CDR3 protein. Of about 550,000 distinct CDR3 sequences detected, over 15% appear once; the ten largest clones hold 14%. The sample in question was PBMCs, obtained 15 days after the yellow fever booster vaccination. These receptors came from a young man who received the YFV17D yellow fever vaccine.

This clonotype showed up just a few times. The J gene is TRBJ2-1, the V gene TRBV9; D perhaps matches TRBD1 (5 bases). Germline CDR1 and CDR2: SGDLS and YYNGEE. The CDR3 covers 13 residues. Trimming took off 2 bases at V and 5 bases at J, with 8 bases between the two ends. The CDR3 bases are TGTGCCAGCAGCGTCCTGACAGACAATGAGCAGTTCTTC. Residues: CASSVLTDNEQFF. The full variable domain, in which reference TRBV9 and TRBJ2-1 provide the parts outside the CDR3, is DSGVTQTPKHLITATGQRVTLRCSPRSGDLSVYWYQQSLDQGLQFLIQYYNGEERAKGNILERFSAQQFPDLHSELNLSSLELGDSALYFCASSVLTDNEQFFGPGTRLTVL.

This clonotype was seen more than once but under ten times. This chain joins TRBV20-1 and TRBJ2-1, with D unclear. Germline V gives CDR1 DFQATT, CDR2 SNEGSKA (reference sequence). The CDR3 spans 15 residues. V was shortened by 0 bases and J by 0 bases, with 9 bases between the two germline ends. CDR3 in amino acids: CSARDRTASYNEQFF. In nucleotides, the CDR3 is TGCAGTGCTAGAGATAGAACAGCCTCCTACAATGAGCAGTTCTTC.

The chain couples TRBV4-3 to TRBJ2-4; 9 nucleotides line up with TRBD1. After removal of 0 bases from V and 7 bases from J, the junction contained 10 bases not matched to a gene. The CDR3 covers 17 residues. Germline lookup yields CDR1 LGHNA and CDR2 YSLEER. The CDR3 sequence: CASSQEGPGQGTNIQYF. The CDR3 DNA reads as TGCGCCAGCAGCCAAGAAGGTCCGGGACAGGGCACGAACATTCAGTACTTC.

The genes are TRBV30 and TRBJ1-2, with 8 bases identical to TRBD1. The V segment lost 4 bases and the J segment 12 bases; nucleotides outside the gene matches: 13. This CDR3 is built from 13 residues. Germline CDR1 and CDR2: GTSNPN and SVGIG (reference sequence). This CDR3 reads CAWKGWQGAKNTF. The CDR3 nucleotides read TGTGCCTGGAAGGGATGGCAGGGGGCCAAGAACACCTTC.

This clonotype appeared a few times. The chain joins TRBV20-1 to TRBJ1-4; possible D gene TRBD1, 6 bases. Trimming removed 3 bases at V and 8 bases at J, with 25 bases between. This CDR3 spans 17 amino acids. The V gene's germline CDR1 is DFQATT and CDR2 SNEGSKA (reference sequence). CDR3 in amino acids: CSASTFGQPAAREKLFF. DNA for the CDR3: TGCAGTGCTAGTACTTTCGGACAGCCCGCAGCAAGAGAAAAACTGTTTTTT.

The chain couples TRBV7-2 to TRBJ1-5; D gene uncertain. Germline assignment: CDR1 SGHTA and CDR2 FQGNSA. CDR3 length equals 14 residues. V was shortened by 6 bases and J by 3 bases, with 12 bases between the two germline ends. The CDR3 protein is CASRIEGNNQPQHF. CDR3 nucleotide sequence: TGTGCCAGCAGAATCGAAGGAAACAATCAGCCCCAGCATTTT. Full variable domain (rest looked up from reference TRBV7-2 and TRBJ1-5): GAGVSQSPSNKVTEKGKDVELRCDPISGHTALYWYRQSLGQGLEFLIYFQGNSAPDKSGLPSDRFSAERTGGSVSTLTIQRTQQEDSAVYLCASRIEGNNQPQHFGDGTRLSIL.

Remarks on this clonotype: One end of the junction does not line up with germline, which may come from a read error. The chain joins TRBV20-1 to TRBJ2-3; TRBD2 agrees at 7 bases. CDR1 and CDR2 from the germline V gene are DFQATT and SNEGSKA (reference sequence). This CDR3 has 16 residues. In DNA form, the CDR3 reads TGCTGTGCTCCCTCATTAGGAGGGAGGGCCCCAGATACGCAGTATTTT. This codes for CCAPSLGGRAPDTQYF.

This clonotype has just a few counts. The CDR3 DNA reads TGTGCCAGCAGTTTGATTGAGGTGACAGAACCTTACGAGCAGTACTTC. It translates to CASSLIEVTEPYEQYF. This rearrangement joins TRBV28 to TRBJ2-7, with a tentative D call TRBD1 (5 bases). Per germline, CDR1 MDHEN and CDR2 SYDVKM. Trimming removed 3 bases at V and 4 bases at J, with 19 bases between. The CDR3 has 16 amino acids.

This chain links TRBV18 with TRBJ2-6; possibly TRBD1 for D (5 bases). The germline V and J ends were trimmed by 0 bases and 4 bases, with 13 bases remaining between them. From germline, CDR1 is KGHSH and CDR2 LQKENI. The CDR3 covers 17 residues. The CDR3 DNA sequence: TGTGCCAGCTCACCACCGGTAACAGGCCCAGGGGCCAACGTCCTGACTTTC. Translation: CASSPPVTGPGANVLTF. Combining the CDR3 with reference TRBV18 and TRBJ2-6 gives the whole variable domain NAGVMQNPRHLVRRRGQEARLRCSPMKGHSHVYWYRQLPEEGLKFMVYLQKENIIDESGMPKERFSAEFPKEGPSILRIQQVVRGDSAAYFCASSPPVTGPGANVLTFGAGSRLTVL.

This clonotype was found a few times. In nucleotides, the CDR3 is TGTGCCAGCAGTCCTTTTGGGCAGGAAAAGACCCAGTACTTC. This sequence encodes CASSPFGQEKTQYF. The chain is built from TRBV6-1 and TRBJ2-5; D gene unclear. Trimming took off 5 bases at V and 6 bases at J, with 16 bases between the two ends. Germline CDR1 is MNHNS and CDR2 is SASEGT. The CDR3 has 14 amino acids.

This chain links TRBV27 with TRBJ2-6, with D uncertain. The CDR3 spans 13 residues. With 8 bases removed from V and 0 bases from J, the gap between germline ends came to 5 bases. From germline, CDR1 is MNHEY and CDR2 SMNVEV (reference sequence). CDR3 DNA: TGTGCCAGCGCTGACTCTGGGGCCAACGTCCTGACTTTC. Translating gives CASADSGANVLTF.

The V and J genes are TRBV19 and TRBJ1-1, with D tentatively TRBD1 (5 bases). With 10 bases removed from V and 4 bases from J, the gap between germline ends came to 13 bases. In germline, CDR1 is LNHDA, CDR2 SQIVND (reference sequence). CDR3 length: 12 amino acids. CDR3 loop: CATIMGGTEAFF. CDR3 DNA: TGTGCCACCATCATGGGGGGCACTGAAGCTTTCTTT.

This clonotype has just a few counts. The chain combines TRBV19 with TRBJ2-1, with 10 bases identical to TRBD2. CDR1 LNHDA and CDR2 SQIVND come from the germline V gene (reference sequence). V shed 5 bases and J 7 bases; nucleotides not matched to a gene: 14. This CDR3 has 17 residues. The CDR3 loop is CASSRIQSGRAGNEQFF. DNA for the CDR3: TGTGCCAGTAGTCGAATCCAAAGCGGGAGGGCAGGGAATGAGCAGTTCTTC.

This chain joins TRBV6-1 and TRBJ2-6; D ambiguous. CDR1 is MNHNS and CDR2 is SASEGT in the germline V gene. The CDR3 runs to 14 residues. With 7 bases removed from V and 4 bases from J, the gap between germline ends came to 11 bases. This CDR3 reads CASNRGPGANVLTF. The DNA of the CDR3 is TGTGCCAGCAATAGAGGACCCGGGGCCAACGTCCTGACTTTC.

A few counts support this clonotype. The chain recombines TRBV14 with TRBJ2-1, with 8 bases lining up with TRBD1. Germline lookup yields CDR1 SGHDN and CDR2 FVKESK. The CDR3 extends over 16 amino acids. With 0 bases clipped from V and 4 bases from J, the junction kept 5 bases outside the gene matches. CDR3 protein: CASSQEQGAHYNEQFF. CDR3 bases: TGTGCCAGCAGCCAAGAGCAGGGGGCGCATTACAATGAGCAGTTCTTC.

Note on this clonotype: The junction does not match germline at one end; this may be a read error. V gene TRBV7-8 combines with J gene TRBJ2-7, with 11 bases fitting TRBD2. This CDR3 has 15 amino acids. Germline CDR1 reads SGHVS; CDR2 reads FQNEAQ. The CDR3 is CASSNSGRASNEQYF. The CDR3 nucleotides read TGTGCCAGCAGCAATAGCGGGAGGGCCTCCAACGAGCAGTACTTC.

The rearrangement links TRBV20-1 to TRBJ2-5; D might be TRBD1 (6 bases). Germline CDR1 DFQATT, CDR2 SNEGSKA (reference sequence). This CDR3 spans 13 amino acids. V lost 3 bases to trimming and J lost 4 bases, with 12 bases between them. CDR3 sequence (DNA): TGCAGTGCTAGGGTTTCAGGGGCAGAGACCCAGTACTTC. This translates into CSARVSGAETQYF.

This clonotype appeared a few times. This chain connects TRBV5-6 to TRBJ2-7, with TRBD1 as a possible D gene (6 bases). This CDR3 region has 15 residues. Trimming left V 0 bases short and J 3 bases short, with 13 bases between. Per the germline V gene, CDR1 is SGHDT and CDR2 is YYEEEE. The CDR3 sequence: CASSLAPTGYYEQYF. CDR3 in DNA: TGTGCCAGCAGCTTGGCCCCAACAGGGTACTACGAGCAGTACTTC.

V is TRBV6-1 and J is TRBJ1-1; 9 nucleotides line up with TRBD1. Germline loops: CDR1 MNHNS, CDR2 SASEGT. V was clipped by 6 bases and J by 9 bases; unmatched bases: 8. CDR3 length: 13 amino acids. This CDR3 is CASSWGQGGKAFF. Written as DNA, the CDR3 is TGTGCCAGCAGCTGGGGACAGGGAGGAAAAGCTTTCTTT.